The 2 T cell receptor beta chains listed next were all sequenced from one sample in a study of blood T cells in healthy people across ages. Combining a sample-barcoded 5' primer with a J-beta primer mix, a second PCR ran for roughly 7 to 11 cycles. TCRdb re-derived calls from the 5' RACE reads in MiXCR, one entry per CDR3 protein. This sample has more than 650,000 distinct CDR3 sequences, with around 24% found just once. These data are also associated with another study on T cells of mothers and their children.

Sequenced: blood. Every receptor here comes from a boy aged 10-17 years in good health.

The CDR3 protein is CASSLESGASPLHF. The CDR3 region has the DNA TGCGCCAGCAGCTTGGAGTCAGGGGCCTCACCCCTCCACTTT. The chain joins TRBV5-1 to TRBJ1-6, with a weak D call TRBD1 (6 bases). V lost 0 bases to trimming and J lost 10 bases, with 11 bases between them. Germline CDR1 and CDR2: SGHRS and YFSETQ. This CDR3 has 14 residues.

The chain recombines TRBV12-3 or TRBV12-4 with TRBJ1-5, with 12 bases matching TRBD1. The CDR3 is made up of 19 amino acids. With 3 bases clipped from V and 1 base from J, the junction kept 10 bases outside the gene matches. The CDR3 loop is CASSFGTGGDIGSNQPQHF. CDR3 nucleotide sequence: TGTGCCAGCAGTTTCGGGACAGGGGGCGACATTGGAAGCAATCAGCCCCAGCATTTT.